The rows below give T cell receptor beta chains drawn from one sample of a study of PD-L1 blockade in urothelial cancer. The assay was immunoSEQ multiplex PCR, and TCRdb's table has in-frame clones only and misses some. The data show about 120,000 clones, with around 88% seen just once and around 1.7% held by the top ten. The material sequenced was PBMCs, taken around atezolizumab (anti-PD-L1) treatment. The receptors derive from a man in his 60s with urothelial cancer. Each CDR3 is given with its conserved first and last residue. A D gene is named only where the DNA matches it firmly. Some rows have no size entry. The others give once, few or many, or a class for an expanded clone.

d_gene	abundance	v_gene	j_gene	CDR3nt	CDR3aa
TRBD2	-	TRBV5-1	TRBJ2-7	TGCGCCAGCAGCTTGGGTGGCGGGAGGGCCTTAATGACCTACGAGCAGTACTTC	CASSLGGGRALMTYEQYF
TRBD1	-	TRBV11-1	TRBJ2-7	TGTGCCAGCAGCCCTAAAAACCGACAGGGTCTCGGCGAGCAGTACTTC	CASSPKNRQGLGEQYF
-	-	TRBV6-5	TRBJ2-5	TGTGCCAGCAGTAGCCCGAGGTACCAAGAGACCCAGTACTTC	CASSSPRYQETQYF
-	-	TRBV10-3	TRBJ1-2	TGTGCCATCAGTGAGAATACATTCAACTATGGCTACACCTTC	CAISENTFNYGYTF
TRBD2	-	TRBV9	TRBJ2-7	TGTGCCAGCAGCGCGGGGGGGGGAAAGTCATACGAGCAGTACTTC	CASSAGGGKSYEQYF
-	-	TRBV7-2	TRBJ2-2	TGTGCCAGCAGCCTACAAGACGGGAAGGCCGGGGAGCTGTTTTTT	CASSLQDGKAGELFF
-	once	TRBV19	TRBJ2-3	TGTGCCAGTAGTATTCGGACTCGCACAGATACGCAGTATTTT	CASSIRTRTDTQYF
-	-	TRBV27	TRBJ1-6	TGTGCCAGCAGTTTCCGGGGTAATAATTCACCCCTCCACTTT	CASSFRGNNSPLHF
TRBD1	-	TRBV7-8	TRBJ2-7	TGTGCCAGCAGCTTGGGACAGGGGTGGTACGAGCAGTACTTC	CASSLGQGWYEQYF
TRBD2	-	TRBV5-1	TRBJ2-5	TGCGCCAGCAGCCATGGACTAGCGGGAGTCAGGGTGGGAGAGACCCAGTACTTC	CASSHGLAGVRVGETQYF
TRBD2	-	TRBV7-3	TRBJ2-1	TGTGCCAGCAGCTTGACCGGGACTAGCGGGAGGAATGAGCAGTTCTTC	CASSLTGTSGRNEQFF
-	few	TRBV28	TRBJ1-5	TGTGCCAGCAGTTTAGGGGGCTCTCAGCCCCAGCATTTT	CASSLGGSQPQHF
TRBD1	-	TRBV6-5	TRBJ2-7	TGTGCCAGCAGTTCCGGACAGGCCCACTCCTACGAGCAGTACTTC	CASSSGQAHSYEQYF
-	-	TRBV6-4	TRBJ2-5	TGTGCCAGCAGAGGGACAAACCAAGAGACCCAGTACTTC	CASRGTNQETQYF
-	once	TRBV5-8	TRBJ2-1	TGTGCCAGCAGCTTAGCTCGAGCGGTCGATGAGCAGTTCTTC	CASSLARAVDEQFF
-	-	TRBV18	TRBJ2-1	TGTGCCAGCTCACCTTTGCGGGCCCCGAGCACCTACAATGAGCAGTTCTTC	CASSPLRAPSTYNEQFF
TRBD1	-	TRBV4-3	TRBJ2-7	TGCGCCAGCAGCCAAGGGACAGGTATTACCTACGAGCAGTACTTC	CASSQGTGITYEQYF
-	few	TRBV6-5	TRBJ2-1	TGTGCCAGCAGTACCAGACTAGTTGGAAATGAGCAGTTCTTC	CASSTRLVGNEQFF
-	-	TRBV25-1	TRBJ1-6	TGTGCCAGCAGTGAATTGAGCTCCTATAATTCACCCCTCCACTTT	CASSELSSYNSPLHF
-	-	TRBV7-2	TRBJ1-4	TGTGCCAGCAGCCGCCCTGGGGGGGGAGGCGGTGAAAAACTGTTTTTT	CASSRPGGGGGEKLFF
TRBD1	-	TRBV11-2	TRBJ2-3	TGTGCCAGCAGCCAAGGGGCAGGGGGCGAAGATACGCAGTATTTT	CASSQGAGGEDTQYF
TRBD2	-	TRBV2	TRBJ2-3	TGTGCCAGCAGTGCCCCCGGACTAGCGATATCAGATACGCAGTATTTT	CASSAPGLAISDTQYF
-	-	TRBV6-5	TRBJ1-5	TGTGCCAGCGGGAGGGGGGGGAGCAATCAGCCCCAGCATTTT	CASGRGGSNQPQHF
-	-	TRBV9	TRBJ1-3	TGTGCCAGCAGCGTAGGGACACCGGGAAACACCATATATTTT	CASSVGTPGNTIYF
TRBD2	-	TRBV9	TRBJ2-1	TGTGCCAGCAGCGTAGCTGGGAGGGGCCCCTACAATGAGCAGTTCTTC	CASSVAGRGPYNEQFF
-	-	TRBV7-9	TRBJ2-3	TGTGCCAGCAGCTCAGGTCAGGGTGTAGATACGCAGTATTTT	CASSSGQGVDTQYF
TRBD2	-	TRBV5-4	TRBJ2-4	TGTGCCAGCAGCCCTGGACTAGCAGCCAAAAACATTCAGTACTTC	CASSPGLAAKNIQYF
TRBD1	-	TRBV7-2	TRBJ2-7	TGTGCCAGCAGCTTCTCGACCGGGACAGAATACGAGCAGTACTTC	CASSFSTGTEYEQYF
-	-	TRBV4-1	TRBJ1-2	TGCGCCAGCAGCCAAGATGTCGAGGGATCCAACTATGGCTACACCTTC	CASSQDVEGSNYGYTF
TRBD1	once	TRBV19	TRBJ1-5	TGTGCCAGTAGCCCGGACAGGCGAGAAAGGGGCAATCAGCCCCAGCATTTT	CASSPDRRERGNQPQHF
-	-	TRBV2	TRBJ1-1	TGTGCCAGCATTCTTACAGGGATGAACACTGAAGCTTTCTTT	CASILTGMNTEAFF
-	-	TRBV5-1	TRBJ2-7	TGCGCCAGCAGCCCTTCATCTGGGCTCTACGAGCAGTACTTC	CASSPSSGLYEQYF
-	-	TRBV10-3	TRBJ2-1	TGTGCCATGGGTAGCGGAGTGGGGAATGAGCAGTTCTTC	CAMGSGVGNEQFF
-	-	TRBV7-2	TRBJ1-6	TGTGCCAGCAGCTTAGGAGACAGGTATTCACCCCTCCACTTT	CASSLGDRYSPLHF
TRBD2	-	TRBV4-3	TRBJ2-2	TGCGCCAGCAGCCAAATGACGGCGGGGGGGCCGACCGGGGAGCTGTTTTTT	CASSQMTAGGPTGELFF
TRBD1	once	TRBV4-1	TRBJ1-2	TGCGCCAGCAGCCCGGGACAGGGGGTTAACTATGGCTACACCTTC	CASSPGQGVNYGYTF
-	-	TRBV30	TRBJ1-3	TGTGCCTGGACAATTTCTGGAAACACCATATATTTT	CAWTISGNTIYF
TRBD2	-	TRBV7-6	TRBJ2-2	TGTGCCAGCAGCTCTGGACTAGCGGGAGAGGTCGGGGAGCTGTTTTTT	CASSSGLAGEVGELFF
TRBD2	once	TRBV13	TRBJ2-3	TGTGCCAGCAGCCCGAGTTTCGGGAGGGAGTTCGGCACAGATACGCAGTATTTT	CASSPSFGREFGTDTQYF
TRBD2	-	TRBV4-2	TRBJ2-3	TGTGCCAGCAGCCAAGATGGGCGGGAGGGGACAGATACGCAGTATTTT	CASSQDGREGTDTQYF
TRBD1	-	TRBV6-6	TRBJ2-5	TGTGCCAGCAGTCCAGGGGGCATGAAGACCCAGTACTTC	CASSPGGMKTQYF
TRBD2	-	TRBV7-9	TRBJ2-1	TGTGCCAGCAGCTTAGGACTAGCGGGGGGGGATGAGCAGTTCTTC	CASSLGLAGGDEQFF
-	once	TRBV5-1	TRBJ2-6	TGCGCCAGCAGCCCTAGAGGGGCCAACGTCCTGACTTTC	CASSPRGANVLTF
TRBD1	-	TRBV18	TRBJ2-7	TGTGCCAGCTCACCAGTCCGGACAGGGGTCCCCGAGCAGTACTTC	CASSPVRTGVPEQYF
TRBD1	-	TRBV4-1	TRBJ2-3	TGCGCCAGCAGCCAAGATCATGGACAGGGGTATGTCACAGATACGCAGTATTTT	CASSQDHGQGYVTDTQYF